These 23 T cell receptor beta chains were sequenced from one sample in a study of cytomegalovirus exposure and HLA in healthy donors (dated by TCRdb to about 2017). The method was the immunoSEQ multiplex PCR assay. For the multiplex PCR, a mixture combining 60 forward primers for TCR Vbeta segments and 13 reverse primers for TCR Jbeta segments was used. Not all clones reach the TCRdb copy of this immuneACCESS table, which keeps in-frame sequences only. Checked studies attribute under half of the gap to unresolved V genes and leave the rest unexplained. The sample contains about 89,000 clones, less than 85% of them found a single time. 1.5% to 2% of the sample lies in the top ten. The sequenced sample consisted of PBMCs. All receptors derive from a male donor in good health and CMV-seronegative.

J is TRBJ2-2 and V is TRBV18; 8 bases map to TRBD2. Germline trimming cut 8 bases from V and 0 bases from J; bases unmatched to any gene: 8. Germline-derived CDR1 and CDR2 are KGHSH and LQKENI. This CDR3 is 16 amino acids long. The CDR3 loop is CASHPTGGPNTGELFF. CDR3 DNA sequence: TGTGCCAGCCACCCGACGGGGGGGCCGAACACCGGGGAGCTGTTTTTT.

The chain links TRBV29-1 to TRBJ2-1, with D maybe TRBD1 (5 bases). This CDR3 is 12 amino acids long. CDR1 is SQVTM, CDR2 ANQGSEA, per germline. The V end lost 8 bases, the J end lost 3 bases, and 11 bases lay between the germline ends. In DNA, the CDR3 is TGCAGCTTCCAGGGAATCTACAATGAGCAGTTCTTC. This encodes CSFQGIYNEQFF.

V is TRBV27 and J is TRBJ2-7; D might be TRBD2 (6 bases). The V end lost 2 bases, the J end lost 3 bases, and 8 bases lay between the germline ends. CDR1 and CDR2 from the germline V gene are MNHEY and SMNVEV (reference sequence). CDR3 length: 13 residues. CDR3 in amino acids: CASSLGGDYEQYF. CDR3 bases: TGTGCCAGCAGTTTAGGAGGGGACTACGAGCAGTACTTC.

The gene calls are TRBV29-1 and TRBJ2-5; 7 nucleotides line up with TRBD2. Germline V gene data show CDR1 as SQVTM and CDR2 as ANQGSEA. The CDR3 is 11 amino acids. V lost 6 bases and J lost 7; bases outside the gene matches: 5. The CDR3 DNA follows: TGCAGCGTGCCCTGGGGGGGGACCCAGTACTTC. Amino acid sequence: CSVPWGGTQYF. Looking up the rest from reference TRBV29-1 and TRBJ2-5 gives the full variable domain: SAVISQKPSRDICQRGTSLTIQCQVDSQVTMMFWYRQQPGQSLTLIATANQGSEATYESGFVIDKFPISRPNLTFSTLTVSNMSPEDSSIYLCSVPWGGTQYFGPGTRLLVL.

This clone has just a few counts. This chain joins TRBV19 and TRBJ2-2; D possibly corresponds to TRBD2 (6 bases). The CDR3 is 18 amino acids. Trimming shortened V by 4 bases and J by 0 bases, and 18 bases separated the two germline ends. CDR1 and CDR2 (germline): LNHDA, SQIVND (reference sequence). DNA of the CDR3: TGTGCCAGTAGTACACCGGAGGGGTGGGAGGCGAACACCGGGGAGCTGTTTTTT. Amino acid sequence: CASSTPEGWEANTGELFF.

The J gene is TRBJ1-2, the V gene TRBV7-9, with 10 bases that match TRBD1. CDR3 length: 14 amino acids. Losses at the gene ends were 3 bases for V and 8 bases for J; bases not matched to a gene: 6. Looked up from germline, CDR1 is SEHNR and CDR2 is FQNEAQ (reference sequence). The CDR3 DNA is TGTGCCAGCAGCTTCCCAGACAGGGGGCCGGGCTACACCTTC. This sequence encodes CASSFPDRGPGYTF. Drawing the rest from reference TRBV7-9 and TRBJ1-2, the complete variable domain is DTGVSQNPRHKITKRGQNVTFRCDPISEHNRLYWYRQTLGQGPEFLTYFQNEAQLEKSRLLSDRFSAERPKGSFSTLEIQRTEQGDSAMYLCASSFPDRGPGYTFGSGTRLTVV.

The chain couples TRBV7-2 to TRBJ2-3; TRBD2 might be the D (5 bases). CDR3 length: 15 residues. CDR1 SGHTA and CDR2 FQGNSA come from the germline V gene. Trimming took off 3 bases at V and 1 base at J, with 11 bases between the two ends. The CDR3 bases are TGTGCCAGCAGCTTTCTAGCTATGGGCACAGATACGCAGTATTTT. Residues: CASSFLAMGTDTQYF. The full variable domain, completed using reference TRBV7-2 and TRBJ2-3, is GAGVSQSPSNKVTEKGKDVELRCDPISGHTALYWYRQSLGQGLEFLIYFQGNSAPDKSGLPSDRFSAERTGGSVSTLTIQRTQQEDSAVYLCASSFLAMGTDTQYFGPGTRLTVL.

The chain couples TRBV18 to TRBJ2-7, with 8 bases identical to TRBD1. The CDR3 sequence is 14 residues long. CDR1 KGHSH and CDR2 LQKENI come from the germline V gene. Unmatched junction bases numbered 3, after V lost 3 bases and J lost 2 bases. CDR3 residues: CASSPDRDTYEQYF. Written as DNA, the CDR3 is TGTGCCAGCTCACCGGACAGGGACACCTACGAGCAGTACTTC.

As concerns this clone: Compared with germline, one end of the junction differs, possibly owing to a read error. The chain has TRBV19 and TRBJ1-2; the D gene is possibly TRBD1 (6 bases). The CDR3 sequence is 12 residues long. Germline-derived CDR1 and CDR2 are LNHDA and SQIVND (reference sequence). The chain's CDR3 is CASSTQGYGCTF. The CDR3 DNA is TGTGCCAGTAGTACTCAGGGGTATGGCTGCACCTTC.

CDR3 sequence: CASSAPGGYTF. DNA of the CDR3: TGTGCCAGCAGCGCCCCGGGAGGCTACACCTTC. This chain connects TRBV28 to TRBJ1-2, with D uncertain. Germline CDR1 MDHEN, CDR2 SYDVKM. Trimming left V 6 bases short and J 8 bases short, with 10 bases between. CDR3 length equals 11 residues.

The CDR3 sequence is CASSPLDRVNTGELFF. The CDR3 bases are TGTGCCAGCAGCCCCCTCGACAGGGTAAACACCGGGGAGCTGTTTTTT. The genes are TRBV27 and TRBJ2-2; 7 nucleotides agree with TRBD1. The CDR3 is 16 residues long. Germline V CDR1 and CDR2: MNHEY, SMNVEV (reference sequence). V shed 6 bases and J 2 bases; nucleotides not matched to a gene: 9.

This rearrangement joins TRBV9 to TRBJ1-4; D gene unclear. Germline V gene sequence: CDR1 SGDLS, CDR2 YYNGEE. The CDR3 consists of 13 residues. V lost 2 bases and J lost 5, with 7 bases in between. CDR3 residues: CASSVPGNEKLFF. CDR3 in DNA: TGTGCCAGCAGCGTCCCCGGGAATGAAAAACTGTTTTTT.

The chain uses TRBV5-4 and TRBJ1-1; 7 bases fit TRBD1. The CDR3 runs 13 residues. J lost 4 bases, V lost 4 bases, and 4 bases had no gene match. The germline V gene has CDR1 SGHNT and CDR2 YYREEE (reference sequence). CDR3 region: CASSVQGFTEAFF. The CDR3 DNA is TGTGCCAGCAGCGTACAGGGGTTCACTGAAGCTTTCTTT.

The sample holds one count of this clone. The V gene is TRBV16, the J gene TRBJ2-1, with TRBD2 matching over 9 bases. The V and J ends lost 4 bases and 6 bases, in that order; junction bases with no gene match: 16. The CDR3 runs to 18 residues. The germline gives CDR1 KGHSY, CDR2 FQNENV. The CDR3 bases are TGTGCCAGCAGCCTTCGTCGATCGGGACTAGCTCTAACCAATGAGCAGTTCTTC. Protein sequence: CASSLRRSGLALTNEQFF.

This clone was detected once. The rearrangement joins TRBV10-3 to TRBJ2-3; 13 bases fit TRBD2. Looked up from germline, CDR1 is ENHRY and CDR2 is SYGVKD. The V and J ends lost 6 bases and 3 bases, in that order; junction bases with no gene match: 6. The CDR3 runs to 16 residues. Written as DNA, the CDR3 is TGTGCCATCAGCGTACTAGCGGGAGGGCCTACAGATACGCAGTATTTT. Translating gives CAISVLAGGPTDTQYF.

This chain connects TRBV9 to TRBJ2-3; 7 bases map to TRBD2. CDR3 length equals 13 residues. Per the germline V gene, CDR1 is SGDLS and CDR2 is YYNGEE. Losses at the gene ends were 7 bases for V and 4 bases for J; bases not matched to a gene: 6. Here the CDR3 reads CASSAGVSDTQYF. The CDR3 DNA follows: TGTGCCAGCTCGGCGGGAGTTTCAGATACGCAGTATTTT.

The J gene is TRBJ1-1, the V gene TRBV5-1; D perhaps matches TRBD1 (6 bases). Germline CDR1 is SGHRS and CDR2 is YFSETQ. The CDR3 spans 18 residues. Trimming removed 2 bases at V and 1 base at J, with 21 bases between. The CDR3 is CASSFGPSLGQANTEAFF. The CDR3 bases are TGCGCCAGCAGCTTCGGCCCGTCGTTGGGACAAGCGAACACTGAAGCTTTCTTT.

This clone has only a few counts. V usage is TRBV10-3 and J usage is TRBJ2-6, with a possible D match to TRBD1 (6 bases). The V end lost 4 bases, the J end lost 4 bases, and 11 bases lay between the germline ends. The CDR3 runs to 15 residues. Germline values: CDR1 ENHRY, CDR2 SYGVKD. CDR3 residues: CAISVGAPGANVLTF. The CDR3 nucleotides are TGTGCCATCAGTGTGGGGGCTCCCGGGGCCAACGTCCTGACTTTC.

Here the CDR3 reads CASSLTLAGGMIYEQFF. CDR3 in DNA: TGTGCCAGCAGCCTCACCTTAGCGGGAGGAATGATCTATGAGCAGTTCTTC. This rearrangement joins TRBV7-2 to TRBJ2-1; 10 nucleotides agree with TRBD2. This CDR3 region has 17 residues. The V gene end was trimmed by 5 bases and the J gene end by 8 bases; junction bases not matched to a gene: 15. CDR1 SGHTA and CDR2 FQGNSA come from the germline V gene.

This clone was found once. The chain links TRBV11-1 to TRBJ2-1, with D perhaps matching TRBD1 (6 bases). Germline V gives CDR1 SGHAT, CDR2 FQDESV (reference sequence). The V end lost 1 base, the J end lost 5 bases, and 6 bases lay between the germline ends. This CDR3 comprises 13 residues. The CDR3 DNA follows: TGTGCCAGCAGCTTAGACAGGGACAATGAGCAGTTCTTC. Translation: CASSLDRDNEQFF.

This chain links TRBV11-3 with TRBJ2-1, with 7 bases aligning to TRBD2. Germline values: CDR1 SGHNT, CDR2 YENEEA. This CDR3 comprises 16 residues. V was pared by 6 bases and J by 1 base, with 9 bases of the junction left unmatched. This CDR3 reads CASSFLREDSYNEQFF. CDR3 bases: TGTGCCAGCAGTTTCCTTCGGGAGGATTCCTACAATGAGCAGTTCTTC.

CDR3 in amino acids: CAWTRGGNTEAFF. The CDR3 bases are TGTGCCTGGACAAGGGGGGGGAACACTGAAGCTTTCTTT. The rearrangement uses TRBV30 and TRBJ1-1; TRBD1 might be the D (6 bases). The germline V gene encodes CDR1 GTSNPN and CDR2 SVGIG (reference sequence). V dropped 4 bases and J dropped 1 base, with 10 bases sitting between them. This CDR3 is 13 amino acids long. Variable domain in full (rest from reference TRBV30 and TRBJ1-1): SQTIHQWPATLVQPVGSPLSLECTVEGTSNPNLYWYRQAAGRGLQLLFYSVGIGQISSEVPQNLSASRPQDRQFILSSKKLLLSDSGFYLCAWTRGGNTEAFFGQGTRLTVV.

V gene TRBV7-3 combines with J gene TRBJ2-2, with a weak D call TRBD2 (6 bases). Germline-derived CDR1 and CDR2 are SGHTA and FQGTGA. The V end was cut by 6 bases, the J end by 2 bases, with 10 bases between. The CDR3 has 14 residues. DNA for the CDR3: TGTGCCAGCAGACGGGACTCTAACACCGGGGAGCTGTTTTTT. Its protein is CASRRDSNTGELFF.